Below, 19 T cell receptor beta chains from the same sample are listed, as sequenced in a study of blood T cell repertoires in COVID-19. The repertoire was sequenced with immunoSEQ multiplex PCR; TCRdb's copy has only in-frame clones and lacks some. The table has about 260,000 clones, roughly four fifths seen once; the top ten hold 8% to 9.5%. Sequenced material: peripheral blood. The receptor set was obtained from a woman aged 45 to 65 who had recovered from COVID-19.

The chain carries TRBV19 and TRBJ1-1, with a weak D call TRBD1 (6 bases). Between the trimmed V and J ends, which lost 7 bases and 0 bases, there was a span of 9 bases. Germline CDR1 is LNHDA and CDR2 is SQIVND (reference sequence). The CDR3 runs to 13 residues. The CDR3 region has the DNA TGTGCCAGTAATCAGGGGATGAACACTGAAGCTTTCTTT. Protein sequence: CASNQGMNTEAFF.

The chain combines TRBV27 with TRBJ1-3, with 7 bases fitting TRBD1. With V trimmed by 6 bases and J by 4 bases, 6 bases remained unmatched. The CDR3 loop spans 14 amino acids. Germline V gene data show CDR1 as MNHEY and CDR2 as SMNVEV (reference sequence). The CDR3 sequence: CASSLQGIGNTIYF. The CDR3, as DNA: TGTGCCAGCAGCTTACAGGGGATCGGAAACACCATATATTTT.

The genes are TRBV7-2 and TRBJ1-2; a weak D match, TRBD1 (5 bases). Per the germline V gene, CDR1 is SGHTA and CDR2 is FQGNSA. The CDR3 is 14 amino acids. V was cut by 1 base and J by 5 bases, with 11 bases left in between. For the CDR3, the DNA is TGTGCCAGCAGCTTAGAAGCCGGGGGGTATGGCTACACCTTC. Protein sequence: CASSLEAGGYGYTF.

V is TRBV18 and J is TRBJ2-7; no reliable D call. Germline loops: CDR1 KGHSH, CDR2 LQKENI. Trimming removed 4 bases from V and 3 bases from J, with 13 bases in between. The CDR3 is 14 residues long. This chain's CDR3 is CASSLGVQSYEQYF. DNA for the CDR3: TGTGCCAGCTCACTTGGAGTACAAAGCTACGAGCAGTACTTC.

The V call is TRBV5-6, the J call TRBJ1-2; TRBD1 aligns across 11 bases. CDR3 length: 16 residues. Losses at the gene ends were 4 bases for V and 4 bases for J; bases not matched to a gene: 9. Germline CDR1 reads SGHDT; CDR2 reads YYEEEE. As DNA, the CDR3 is TGTGCCAGCAGCCCGACCGGGACAGGGGGGGGCTATGGCTACACCTTC. Translated, it gives CASSPTGTGGGYGYTF.

This chain links TRBV18 with TRBJ1-3, with TRBD1 matching 7 bases. The CDR3 totals 14 residues. V was pared by 6 bases and J by 9 bases, with 11 bases of the junction left unmatched. Germline V gene data show CDR1 as KGHSH and CDR2 as LQKENI. The CDR3 sequence: CASSRDSLISTIYF. DNA for the CDR3: TGTGCCAGCTCCCGGGACAGCTTAATCAGCACCATATATTTT.

This chain links TRBV9 with TRBJ2-5; TRBD2 matches 11 bases. The length of the CDR3 is 14 residues. The germline V gene encodes CDR1 SGDLS and CDR2 YYNGEE. J lost 5 bases, V lost 6 bases, and 6 bases had no gene match. The chain's CDR3 is CASIIAGGRETQYF. Written as DNA, the CDR3 is TGTGCCAGCATCATAGCGGGGGGGCGGGAGACCCAGTACTTC.

J is TRBJ2-4 and V is TRBV5-4; maybe TRBD2 (6 bases). This CDR3 has 15 residues. Germline V CDR1 and CDR2: SGHNT, YYREEE (reference sequence). Trimming stripped 2 bases from V and 0 bases from J, with 9 bases between. DNA of the CDR3: TGTGCCAGCAGCTTTAGCGGACTAGCCAAAAACATTCAGTACTTC. Protein product: CASSFSGLAKNIQYF.

The chain joins TRBV29-1 to TRBJ2-5; 10 bases map to TRBD2. Trimming took 6 bases from V and 2 from J; bases not matched to a gene: 9. The CDR3 runs to 15 residues. CDR1 SQVTM and CDR2 ANQGSEA come from the germline V gene. CDR3 in amino acids: CSVGLLAGLQETQYF. The CDR3 DNA follows: TGCAGCGTAGGCCTACTAGCGGGATTACAAGAGACCCAGTACTTC.

The rearrangement links TRBV6-5 to TRBJ2-3; 9 positions agree with TRBD2. The germline V gene encodes CDR1 MNHEY and CDR2 SVGAGI. This CDR3 is 15 amino acids long. With 2 bases clipped from V and 3 bases from J, the junction kept 3 bases outside the gene matches. The DNA for the CDR3 is TGTGCCAGCAGTTACAACGCGGGGGGGACAGATACGCAGTATTTT. Protein product: CASSYNAGGTDTQYF.

The chain links TRBV3-1 (or the pseudogene TRBV3-2) to TRBJ1-1, with D unclear. This CDR3 is 14 amino acids long. Trimming removed 0 bases from V and 1 base from J, with 6 bases in between. The germline CDR1 and CDR2 sequences are LGHDT and YNNKEL (reference sequence). This CDR3 is CASSQDTRNTEAFF. As DNA, the CDR3 is TGTGCCAGCAGCCAAGATACTAGGAACACTGAAGCTTTCTTT.

The V call is TRBV7-2, the J call TRBJ2-7; the match to TRBD1 covers 10 bases. The ends lost 5 bases at V and 5 bases at J; junction bases unmatched: 6. The CDR3 spans 14 residues. Germline CDR1 reads SGHTA; CDR2 reads FQGNSA. As DNA, the CDR3 is TGTGCCAGCAGCGTTGGGACAGGGGTCAACGAGCAGTACTTC. This gives the protein CASSVGTGVNEQYF. Combining the CDR3 with reference TRBV7-2 and TRBJ2-7 gives the whole variable domain GAGVSQSPSNKVTEKGKDVELRCDPISGHTALYWYRQSLGQGLEFLIYFQGNSAPDKSGLPSDRFSAERTGGSVSTLTIQRTQQEDSAVYLCASSVGTGVNEQYFGPGTRLTVT.

V gene TRBV5-1 combines with J gene TRBJ2-1; 11 bases are a match to TRBD2. Germline trimming cut 2 bases from V and 6 bases from J; bases unmatched to any gene: 4. CDR1 is SGHRS, CDR2 YFSETQ, per germline. The CDR3 loop spans 15 amino acids. This chain's CDR3 is CASSLTGTSGNEQFF. The CDR3 nucleotides are TGCGCCAGCAGCTTAACCGGGACTAGCGGCAATGAGCAGTTCTTC. Filled out from reference TRBV5-1 and TRBJ2-1, the complete variable domain reads KAGVTQTPRYLIKTRGQQVTLSCSPISGHRSVSWYQQTPGQGLQFLFEYFSETQRNKGNFPGRFSGRQFSNSRSEMNVSTLELGDSALYLCASSLTGTSGNEQFFGPGTRLTVL.

V usage is TRBV7-2 and J usage is TRBJ2-7; D call uncertain. CDR3 size: 12 residues. With 3 bases removed from V and 7 bases from J, the gap between germline ends came to 10 bases. Germline CDR1 and CDR2: SGHTA and FQGNSA. CDR3 loop: CASSFMSREQYF. CDR3 DNA: TGTGCCAGCAGCTTTATGTCGAGAGAGCAGTACTTC.

This CDR3 reads CASSPGLAGETQYF. CDR3 nucleotide sequence: TGCGCCAGCAGCCCCGGACTAGCGGGTGAGACCCAGTACTTC. This chain links TRBV4-1 with TRBJ2-5; 11 nucleotides agree with TRBD2. This CDR3 contains 14 residues. Germline values: CDR1 MGHRA, CDR2 YSYEKL. Trimming took 4 bases from V and 5 from J; bases not matched to a gene: 3.

In nucleotides, the CDR3 is TGTGCCACCAGCAGAGGTGTCGCGGGAGTCACACAAGAGACCCAGTACTTC. Its translation: CATSRGVAGVTQETQYF. V and J are TRBV15 and TRBJ2-5; 7 nucleotides match TRBD2. Germline values: CDR1 LNHNV, CDR2 YYDKDF (reference sequence). This CDR3 has 17 amino acids. V was clipped by 1 base and J by 2 bases; unmatched bases: 10.

This clone was seen just once. CDR3 in amino acids: CASCDSANTGELFF. In nucleotides, the CDR3 is TGTGCCAGCTGCGACAGCGCGAACACCGGGGAGCTGTTTTTT. The gene calls are TRBV2 and TRBJ2-2, with D perhaps matching TRBD1 (5 bases). Looked up from germline, CDR1 is SNHLY and CDR2 is FYNNEI. Trimming pared 8 bases from V and 0 bases from J, leaving 10 bases between. The CDR3 is 14 residues long.

J is TRBJ2-3 and V is TRBV7-2, with TRBD2 matching over 9 bases. Germline V gene lookup returns CDR1 SGHTA and CDR2 FQGNSA. CDR3 size: 15 residues. V gave up 3 bases and J gave up 1 base; unmatched junction bases: 2. CDR3 bases: TGTGCCAGCAGCTTTGCGGGGGGGGGCACAGATACGCAGTATTTT. This gives the protein CASSFAGGGTDTQYF.

The sample holds one count of this clone. The chain carries TRBV28 and TRBJ2-2; TRBD2 matches 11 bases. Per germline, CDR1 MDHEN and CDR2 SYDVKM. Losses at the gene ends were 10 bases for V and 7 bases for J; bases not matched to a gene: 8. This CDR3 has 14 amino acids. CDR3 sequence reads: CANPLAGVIGELFF. Written as DNA, the CDR3 is TGTGCCAACCCACTAGCGGGAGTGATCGGGGAGCTGTTTTTT.